The clone carrying this T cell receptor beta chain was recorded a few times. As yet, its antigen is unknown. Additional DNA sequences in this sample encode the identical CDR3. Sequencing used immunoSEQ multiplex PCR; TCRdb keeps in-frame clones, though not all of them. The sample lists about 73,000 clones, roughly 89% occurring once. The record originates from a study of cytomegalovirus exposure and HLA in healthy donors. At the level of the study: It was reported in a later analysis that the 120 or so validation repertoires used the same platform as the approximately 670 first-cohort repertoires.

CDR1 ENHRY and CDR2 SYGVKD come from the germline V gene. This CDR3 is 14 amino acids long. Trimming pared 0 bases from V and 1 base from J, leaving 7 bases between. Study observations and caveats: Listed as cytomegalovirus-associated were 150 or so TCR beta chains.

The clonotype comes from a woman between 18 and 29 years old in good health and CMV-seropositive. This rearrangement joins TRBV10-3 to TRBJ2-7, with TRBD1 as a possible D gene (6 bases). The sequencing sample was made of PBMCs. DNA for the CDR3: TGTGCCATCAGTGAGTCAGGACAGTCCTACGAGCAGTACTTC. Protein product: CAISESGQSYEQYF.